This passage covers 5 T cell receptor beta chains from one sample sequenced in a study of blood T cell repertoires in COVID-19. Repertoires were generated with immunoSEQ multiplex PCR, while TCRdb's copy carries only in-frame clones and drops some. The sample yields about 180,000 clones, 80% to 90% seen once. What was sequenced was peripheral blood. The receptors here all came from a man aged 50-59 years with active or convalescent COVID-19.

This clone is a singleton in its sample. The chain couples TRBV28 to TRBJ1-1; TRBD1 matches at 8 bases. Per germline, CDR1 MDHEN and CDR2 SYDVKM. Trimming removed 3 bases from V and 4 bases from J; junction bases left unmatched: 7. The CDR3 covers 15 residues. CDR3 protein: CASSFQGAVSTEAFF. In DNA form, the CDR3 reads TGTGCCAGCAGTTTTCAGGGGGCGGTGAGCACTGAAGCTTTCTTT. Full variable domain (outside the CDR3, taken from reference TRBV28 and TRBJ1-1): DVKVTQSSRYLVKRTGEKVFLECVQDMDHENMFWYRQDPGLGLRLIYFSYDVKMKEKGDIPEGYSVSREKKERFSLILESASTNQTSMYLCASSFQGAVSTEAFFGQGTRLTVV.

Turning to this clone: The identical CDR3 is also encoded by other nucleotide sequences in the sample. The chain uses TRBV2 and TRBJ1-6; tentative D call: TRBD1 (6 bases). The V and J ends lost 5 bases and 6 bases respectively, with 8 bases between them. Germline V gene data show CDR1 as SNHLY and CDR2 as FYNNEI. This CDR3 region has 13 residues. This chain's CDR3 is CASSTGINSPLHF. The DNA of the CDR3 is TGTGCCAGCAGTACAGGGATTAATTCACCCCTCCACTTT.

The chain joins TRBV20-1 to TRBJ2-7, with TRBD2 identical over 10 bases. With 3 bases clipped from V and 0 bases from J, the junction kept 8 bases outside the gene matches. From germline, CDR1 is DFQATT and CDR2 SNEGSKA (reference sequence). The CDR3 has 16 amino acids. The CDR3 region is CSASLLAGGSSYEQYF. In nucleotides, the CDR3 is TGCAGTGCTAGTTTGTTAGCGGGAGGCAGCTCCTACGAGCAGTACTTC.

The CDR3 coding sequence is TGTGCCAGCAGTCCGGGTCCGCGGGCTAACTATGGCTACACCTTC. Protein: CASSPGPRANYGYTF. The chain employs TRBV6-5 and TRBJ1-2; D is unresolved. Trimming removed 5 bases from V and 0 bases from J, with 13 bases in between. This CDR3 has 15 amino acids. The germline V gene encodes CDR1 MNHEY and CDR2 SVGAGI.

V and J are TRBV30 and TRBJ2-1; possibly TRBD2 for D (6 bases). The CDR3 is 14 residues long. CDR1 is GTSNPN, CDR2 SVGIG, per germline (reference sequence). In nucleotides, the CDR3 is TGTGTTAACCCCGGGACCAGCGGGTGCAATGAGCAGTTCTTC. This sequence encodes CVNPGTSGCNEQFF.